Sequencing of this T cell receptor (beta chain) was carried out in a study of shared clonotypes between healthy human individuals. Overall study: Three CD4 naive, three CD4 memory, two CD8 naive and one CD8 memory plate were used per donor.

Concerning this clone itself: Its antigen remains unidentified.

Generated by immunoSEQ multiplex PCR, the TCRdb table keeps only in-frame clones and is missing some. The table has some 2 million clones, 85% to 95% seen once. Points from the study as a whole: Compared with clonotypes that all four donors shared, non-shared clonotypes had lower generation probabilities.

This receptor was obtained from a man aged 18 to 30 in good health. The specimen sequenced was naive CD4+ T cells sorted from blood. Sample subset: CD45RA+ positively selected.

The CDR3 loop is CASSTGQVGLAEAFF. CDR3 in DNA: TGTGCCAGTAGTACCGGACAGGTCGGCTTAGCTGAAGCTTTCTTT. The rearrangement links TRBV19 to TRBJ1-1, with 7 bases identical to TRBD1. The CDR3 is 15 residues long. V shed 4 bases and J 6 bases; nucleotides not matched to a gene: 11. From germline, CDR1 is LNHDA and CDR2 SQIVND (reference sequence).